The 24 T cell receptor beta chains in this list originate from one sample, sequenced in a study of identifying expanded T cells in peripheral blood. Generated by immunoSEQ multiplex PCR, the TCRdb table keeps only in-frame clones and is missing some. The sample has some 78,000 clones, roughly 84% seen once. Sequencing was carried out using blood. The receptor set was obtained from a person aged 18 to 70 in good health.

V gene TRBV6-6 combines with J gene TRBJ2-1; D uncertain. There are 11 residues in the CDR3. The V end was cut by 6 bases, the J end by 7 bases, with 7 bases between. The V gene's germline CDR1 is MNHNY and CDR2 SVGAGI (reference sequence). The CDR3 DNA reads TGTGCCAGCAGCCCGGTTAATGAGCAGTTCTTC. Its translation is CASSPVNEQFF.

The gene calls are TRBV7-6 and TRBJ2-5, with a possible D match to TRBD1 (6 bases). Germline lookup yields CDR1 SGHVS and CDR2 FNYEAQ. The CDR3 consists of 15 residues. Trimming removed 3 bases from V and 5 bases from J, with 16 bases in between. The CDR3: CASSLGAGLKETQYF. DNA for the CDR3: TGTGCCAGCAGCTTGGGGGCAGGTCTGAAGGAGACCCAGTACTTC.

This chain uses TRBV2 with TRBJ2-7, with D perhaps assigned TRBD1 or TRBD2 (5 bases each). The V end was cut by 6 bases, the J end by 4 bases, with 10 bases between. Germline V gene sequence: CDR1 SNHLY, CDR2 FYNNEI. The CDR3 has 12 residues. This CDR3 is CASRGDHYEQYF. CDR3 bases: TGTGCCAGCAGGGGGGACCATTACGAGCAGTACTTC.

This chain uses TRBV7-2 with TRBJ2-3; D call uncertain. Trimming left V 2 bases short and J 3 bases short, with 0 bases between. Per germline, CDR1 SGHTA and CDR2 FQGNSA. This CDR3 region has 11 residues. CDR3 loop: CASSLTDTQYF. DNA of the CDR3: TGTGCCAGCAGCTTAACAGATACGCAGTATTTT.

The chain has TRBV11-2 and TRBJ2-7, with D unresolved. The CDR3 sequence is 13 residues long. Looked up from germline, CDR1 is SGHAT and CDR2 is FQNNGV. V shed 5 bases and J shed 3 bases, with 11 bases lying between them. Written as DNA, the CDR3 is TGTGCCAGCAGCCTAGGGCCCGACTACGAGCAGTACTTC. Residues: CASSLGPDYEQYF.

The rearrangement joins TRBV5-5 to TRBJ1-1; no clear D gene. V shed 2 bases and J shed 2 bases, with 7 bases lying between them. The CDR3 has 13 amino acids. Germline V CDR1 and CDR2: SGHKS, YYEKEE (reference sequence). The CDR3 protein is CASSFDRNTEAFF. For the CDR3, the DNA is TGTGCCAGCAGCTTTGACCGCAACACTGAAGCTTTCTTT.

As for this clone: Other DNA sequences within the sample encode an identical CDR3. The rearrangement links TRBV15 to TRBJ1-5, with 9 bases identical to TRBD1. The CDR3 loop spans 15 amino acids. With V trimmed by 2 bases and J by 5 bases, 4 bases remained unmatched. Per germline, CDR1 LNHNV and CDR2 YYDKDF (reference sequence). The CDR3 DNA is TGTGCCACCAGCAGATGGACAGGGGAGGATCAGCCCCAGCATTTT. Translation: CATSRWTGEDQPQHF. The full variable domain, with the rest looked up from reference TRBV15 and TRBJ1-5, is DAMVIQNPRYQVTQFGKPVTLSCSQTLNHNVMYWYQQKSSQAPKLLFHYYDKDFNNEADTPDNFQSRRPNTSFCFLDIRSPGLGDTAMYLCATSRWTGEDQPQHFGDGTRLSIL.

The chain employs TRBV4-2 and TRBJ1-2, with D possibly matching TRBD1 (6 bases). This CDR3 has 15 amino acids. V was clipped by 0 bases and J by 8 bases, with 16 bases between them. Germline values: CDR1 LGHNA, CDR2 YNFKEQ. The DNA for the CDR3 is TGTGCCAGCAGCCAAGATCAGACACCCCAGGGGGGCTACACCTTC. Amino acids: CASSQDQTPQGGYTF.

The gene calls are TRBV19 and TRBJ2-7, with D perhaps being TRBD1 or TRBD2 (5 bases each). Germline loops: CDR1 LNHDA, CDR2 SQIVND (reference sequence). V was trimmed by 6 bases and J by 9 bases, leaving 21 bases between them. The CDR3 covers 14 residues. The DNA of the CDR3 is TGTGCCAGTAGCCCTCCGGGACGCGAAAGGGGGCAGTACTTC. Protein product: CASSPPGRERGQYF.

This clone was seen a handful of times. This rearrangement joins TRBV28 to TRBJ1-5, with D possibly being TRBD1 (5 bases). CDR3 size: 17 residues. The V gene lost 5 bases and the J gene lost 0 bases, with 17 bases spanning the gap. In germline, CDR1 is MDHEN, CDR2 SYDVKM. CDR3 DNA sequence: TGTGCCAGCAGTCCCGGTCGGGGGTTTTATAGCAATCAGCCCCAGCATTTT. Amino acids: CASSPGRGFYSNQPQHF.

The gene calls are TRBV28 and TRBJ1-5; D remains ambiguous. Germline CDR1 reads MDHEN; CDR2 reads SYDVKM. The CDR3 has 14 amino acids. Trimming cost V 2 bases and J 5 bases, with 10 bases left between them. CDR3 amino acids: CASSLTGNYQPQHF. As DNA, the CDR3 is TGTGCCAGCAGTTTAACGGGTAACTATCAGCCCCAGCATTTT. Supplemented by reference TRBV28 and TRBJ1-5, the full variable domain reads DVKVTQSSRYLVKRTGEKVFLECVQDMDHENMFWYRQDPGLGLRLIYFSYDVKMKEKGDIPEGYSVSREKKERFSLILESASTNQTSMYLCASSLTGNYQPQHFGDGTRLSIL.

J is TRBJ2-1 and V is TRBV28, with TRBD1 matching 9 bases. The trim removed 5 bases at V and 4 bases at J, leaving 3 bases unmatched. Per germline, CDR1 MDHEN and CDR2 SYDVKM. This CDR3 contains 14 residues. CDR3: CASSPGQGYNEQFF. In DNA, the CDR3 is TGTGCCAGCAGTCCCGGACAGGGGTACAATGAGCAGTTCTTC.

The chain is built from TRBV9 and TRBJ2-2, with no clear D. CDR3 length: 16 amino acids. Per the germline V gene, CDR1 is SGDLS and CDR2 is YYNGEE. Between the trimmed V and J ends, which lost 4 bases and 2 bases, there was a span of 15 bases. The CDR3, as DNA: TGTGCCAGCAGCCTGGGTCCCTCGGTTAACACCGGGGAGCTGTTTTTT. This encodes CASSLGPSVNTGELFF.

The rearrangement links TRBV27 to TRBJ2-6; a possible D gene is TRBD1 (5 bases). V lost 6 bases to trimming and J lost 0 bases, with 9 bases between them. CDR1 is MNHEY, CDR2 SMNVEV, per germline (reference sequence). CDR3 size: 15 residues. The CDR3 region is CASRGQSSGANVLTF. CDR3 coding DNA: TGTGCCAGCAGGGGGCAATCCTCTGGGGCCAACGTCCTGACTTTC.

This clone was found once. V is TRBV30 and J is TRBJ1-1; 9 bases match TRBD1. This CDR3 region has 17 residues. J lost 2 bases, V lost 0 bases, and 10 bases had no gene match. Germline CDR1 reads GTSNPN; CDR2 reads SVGIG (reference sequence). In DNA form, the CDR3 reads TGTGCCTGGAGTGTAAAAGGGACAGGGAAAATAAACACTGAAGCTTTCTTT. It translates to CAWSVKGTGKINTEAFF.

The chain combines TRBV4-3 with TRBJ2-3, with a possible D match to TRBD1 (5 bases). The V gene's germline CDR1 is LGHNA and CDR2 YSLEER. V lost 0 bases and J lost 6, with 13 bases in between. The CDR3 runs to 15 residues. The CDR3 is CASSQDRAGRDTQYF. The DNA of the CDR3 is TGCGCCAGCAGCCAAGATCGGGCAGGGCGGGATACGCAGTATTTT.

This chain uses TRBV27 with TRBJ1-2; the match to TRBD1 covers 8 bases. The V and J ends lost 0 bases and 5 bases, in that order; junction bases with no gene match: 11. Germline values: CDR1 MNHEY, CDR2 SMNVEV (reference sequence). The CDR3 is 17 amino acids. The CDR3 reads CASSLSDRVLPLYGYTF. Written as DNA, the CDR3 is TGTGCCAGCAGTTTATCGGACAGGGTACTTCCCCTTTATGGCTACACCTTC.

The chain combines TRBV10-2 with TRBJ2-3, with 14 nucleotides matching TRBD2. V trimming: 5 bases; J trimming: 3 bases; junction bases outside the gene matches: 7. The V gene's germline CDR1 is WSHSY and CDR2 SAAADI. CDR3 length: 17 amino acids. The CDR3 is CASSQGLAGVVTDTQYF. The CDR3 bases are TGCGCCAGCAGTCAGGGACTAGCGGGAGTTGTGACAGATACGCAGTATTTT.

This clone showed up just once. The V and J genes are TRBV27 and TRBJ2-3, with 9 bases aligning to TRBD2. The germline V gene encodes CDR1 MNHEY and CDR2 SMNVEV (reference sequence). V gave up 6 bases and J gave up 3 bases; unmatched junction bases: 7. CDR3 length: 15 amino acids. Here the CDR3 reads CASRLASGKTDTQYF. CDR3 nucleotides: TGTGCCAGCAGGCTGGCTAGCGGGAAAACAGATACGCAGTATTTT.

V usage is TRBV2 and J usage is TRBJ1-5; TRBD1 matches at 9 bases. Germline V gives CDR1 SNHLY, CDR2 FYNNEI. This CDR3 is built from 14 residues. V dropped 8 bases and J dropped 3; count of bases not matched to a gene: 5. The CDR3 spells CASLWDRDNQPQHF. For the CDR3, the DNA is TGTGCCAGCTTATGGGACAGGGACAATCAGCCCCAGCATTTT.

The CDR3 region is CASSLQQGNTGELFF. The CDR3 coding sequence is TGTGCCAGCAGCCTACAGCAGGGAAACACCGGGGAGCTGTTTTTT. The chain links TRBV11-3 to TRBJ2-2, with D maybe TRBD1 (5 bases). Deletions cut 5 bases from V and 2 bases from J, with 12 bases between. The CDR3 is 15 amino acids. Germline loops: CDR1 SGHNT, CDR2 YENEEA.

The V and J genes are TRBV9 and TRBJ2-1; 7 bases map to TRBD2. Germline-derived CDR1 and CDR2 are SGDLS and YYNGEE. Trimming cost V 4 bases and J 2 bases; bases outside gene matches: 9. CDR3 size: 16 residues. The CDR3 sequence: CASSSWDLAAYNEQFF. The DNA of the CDR3 is TGTGCCAGCAGCTCCTGGGATCTAGCGGCCTACAATGAGCAGTTCTTC.

The chain's CDR3 is CASSPPRGGRTQETQYF. CDR3 in DNA: TGTGCCAGCTCACCACCGAGAGGGGGCCGCACCCAAGAGACCCAGTACTTC. The chain is built from TRBV18 and TRBJ2-5; the match to TRBD1 covers 7 bases. Germline V gives CDR1 KGHSH, CDR2 LQKENI. Trimming removed 0 bases from V and 1 base from J; junction bases left unmatched: 8. This CDR3 is 17 amino acids long. The entire variable domain, with the rest obtained from reference TRBV18 and TRBJ2-5, is as follows: NAGVMQNPRHLVRRRGQEARLRCSPMKGHSHVYWYRQLPEEGLKFMVYLQKENIIDESGMPKERFSAEFPKEGPSILRIQQVVRGDSAAYFCASSPPRGGRTQETQYFGPGTRLLVL.

The chain carries TRBV5-8 and TRBJ2-2; D may be TRBD1 (5 bases). Looked up from germline, CDR1 is SGHTS and CDR2 is YDEGEE. The CDR3 extends over 15 amino acids. V lost 4 bases, J lost 2 bases, and 12 bases lay in between. The CDR3 sequence: CASSLWGTNTGELFF. CDR3 DNA sequence: TGTGCCAGCAGCCTATGGGGCACCAACACCGGGGAGCTGTTTTTT.